What follows describes a single T cell receptor (beta chain). Its antigen is unknown. The data are from a study of beta chain features in type 1 diabetes. Background on the study: Over all samples combined, about 99,000,000 sorted cells were examined.

Broader study findings: Within each of all four CD4+ subsets, Type 1 diabetes patients had TCRB CDR3s that were moderately but significantly shorter.

As every portion of the isolated RNA was reverse transcribed, the sequencing read expressed TCRB transcripts. The table came from immunoSEQ multiplex PCR; TCRdb's copy has only in-frame clones and leaves some out. Counted here are around 160,000 clones, roughly 9% occurring once; the ten biggest clones make up 0.7%. Per the germline V gene, CDR1 is SQVTM and CDR2 is ANQGSEA. V was pared by 5 bases and J by 4 bases, with 4 bases of the junction left unmatched. CDR3 length: 14 amino acids. The rearrangement uses TRBV29-1 and TRBJ2-7, with TRBD2 matching 14 bases. This clonotype was sampled from a woman under 40 with type 1 diabetes. The specimen sequenced was central memory CD4+ T cells from blood. The CDR3 region is CSVTGTSGSYEQYF. The CDR3 DNA is TGCAGCGTTACCGGGACTAGCGGGAGTTACGAGCAGTACTTC.